Listed below are T cell receptor beta chains from one sample, sequenced in a study of beta chain features in type 1 diabetes. The data were produced by immunoSEQ multiplex PCR, yet TCRdb's version contains in-frame clones alone and is incomplete. This table holds 70,000 to 95,000 clones, approximately 32% found once. The material sequenced was stem cell memory CD4+ T cells from blood. Receptors originate from a woman aged 18-29 years in good health. Both conserved end residues are part of each CDR3. Each record gives: J gene, CDR3 length, clone size, V gene, CDR3 protein. The size of a clone is reported for some rows only, either as once, few or many, or as a class for expanded clones.

>TRBJ2-1|15|few|TRBV11-2
CASSYGTSGVNEQFF
>TRBJ2-5|13|few|TRBV30
CAWSGGPQETQYF
>TRBJ2-7|14|few|TRBV7-2
CASSPLLAGGEQYF
>TRBJ2-5|14|.|TRBV7-8
CASSLSTGLETQYF
>TRBJ2-7|15|.|TRBV18
CASSPKGREMYEQYF
>TRBJ2-4|13|.|TRBV2
CASGTDDPTLQYF
>TRBJ2-7|15|few|TRBV7-9
CASRPTGTSRGEQYF
>TRBJ2-7|14|.|TRBV5-1
CASSLGGGNDEQYF
>TRBJ2-3|14|few|TRBV29-1
CSVNRVEGTDTQYF
>.|15|few|TRBV7-2
CASSLAPTFQYEQYF
>TRBJ2-3|12|.|TRBV6-5
CASSEQGDTQYF
>TRBJ1-4|17|few|TRBV5-6
CASSLRGSRGLNEKLFF
>TRBJ2-7|14|medium-sized|TRBV7-9
CASSRRDRTYEQYF
>TRBJ2-3|15|.|TRBV27
CASTLGGQLTDTQYF
>TRBJ1-3|18|.|TRBV9
CASSVGVAGQGVGNTIYF
>TRBJ2-1|16|.|TRBV4-1
CASSQNPSGATNEQFF
>TRBJ2-5|14|.|TRBV5-1
CASTSVAGLETQYF